This TCR beta chain was retrieved from a study of beta chain features in type 1 diabetes. Expressed TCRB transcripts were sequenced because the entire RNA isolate underwent reverse transcription. Sequencing was performed with immunoSEQ multiplex PCR; in TCRdb, only in-frame clones are kept and a portion is missing. This sample has fewer than 900,000 clones, with about a sixth found just once. Germline CDR1 SGHTA, CDR2 FQGNSA. The CDR3 sequence is 12 residues long. Trimming removed 1 base at V and 7 bases at J, with 5 bases between. This clone showed up just a few times. The sequence came from a woman younger than 35 in good health. The chain has TRBV7-2 and TRBJ2-1; D gene ambiguous. The specimen was naive CD4+ T cells from blood. The CDR3 is CASSLDWNEQFF. CDR3 in DNA: TGTGCCAGCAGCTTAGATTGGAATGAGCAGTTCTTC.